This TCR beta chain was identified in a study of blood T cell repertoires in COVID-19. Overall study context: Sites in the United States, Italy and Spain provided acute and convalescent COVID-19 samples.

In the original workflow: Amplification from reference gene primers served as the basis for estimated nucleated cell counts. The data were produced by immunoSEQ multiplex PCR, yet TCRdb's version contains in-frame clones alone and is incomplete. V and J calls and clone size are those listed in that table; D and trimming were worked out from the DNA. The sample lists about 150,000 clones; 70% to 90% were seen once. This clone was recorded once. This CDR3 has 15 amino acids. Between the trimmed V and J ends, which lost 3 bases and 1 base, there was a span of 12 bases. The germline gives CDR1 MGHRA, CDR2 YSYEKL. Participants came from about 24 US areas, aged roughly 18 to 89 years. In assigning cohorts, the study relied on participant-reported clinical history.

The material sequenced was PBMCs or T cells enriched from blood (not recorded which). This chain links TRBV4-1 with TRBJ1-2; D remains unclear. The sequence came from a man aged 50 or older who had recovered from COVID-19. CDR3: CASSQRAADNYGYTF. The CDR3 DNA is TGCGCCAGCAGCCAGAGGGCGGCGGATAACTATGGCTACACCTTC.